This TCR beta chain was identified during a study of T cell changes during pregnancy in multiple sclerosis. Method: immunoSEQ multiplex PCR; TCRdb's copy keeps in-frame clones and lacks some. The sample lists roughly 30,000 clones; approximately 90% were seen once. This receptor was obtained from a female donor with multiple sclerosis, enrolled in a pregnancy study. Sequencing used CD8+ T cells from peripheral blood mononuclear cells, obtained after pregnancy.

As DNA, the CDR3 is TGTGCCACCCCCCTGGACAGGGCTAAGAAGACCCAGTACTTC. Protein: CATPLDRAKKTQYF. V gene TRBV21-1 combines with J gene TRBJ2-5; the table assigns TRBD1, which was not confirmed against the DNA. TRBV21-1 is flagged as a pseudogene. The CDR3 length is 14 residues.